This TCR beta chain was recorded in a study of a mutant IDH1 vaccine in newly diagnosed glioma. Study-level background: Therapy received beforehand was radiotherapy, temozolomide, or both, with most patients given both.

Sequencing was performed with immunoSEQ multiplex PCR; in TCRdb, only in-frame clones are kept and a portion is missing. The sample contains 45,000 to 55,000 clones, roughly 89% of which appear only once. Specified time point: baseline, week 1 (first vaccination visit). Sample treatment: pre-vaccination baseline after standard-of-care therapy. The CDR3 covers 16 residues. Per the germline V gene, CDR1 is SGHRS and CDR2 is YFSETQ. V was shortened by 4 bases and J by 7 bases, with 24 bases between the two germline ends. The V and J genes are TRBV5-1 and TRBJ2-7; D possibly corresponds to TRBD2 (5 bases). The sequencing used PBMCs, collected from a glioma patient treated with radiotherapy, temozolomide or both. This TCR derives from a man aged 35 to 55 with glioma. The CDR3, as DNA: TGCGCCAGCAGCGCTCCCACCCTTATCTATCGGGGAGAGCAGTACTTC. Translating it yields CASSAPTLIYRGEQYF.